The 18 T cell receptor beta chains below all came from one sample that was sequenced in a study of blood T cells in healthy people across ages (dated by TCRdb to 2015 to 2017). Library generation was performed with 5' RACE. The run used an Illumina HiSeq 2500. The second PCR ran for roughly 7 to 12 cycles and used a J-beta primer mix along with a sample-barcoded 5' primer. TCRdb redid the processing of the public reads, applying fastp at Q25 and MiXCR, and retained in-frame beta chains. Rows merge per CDR3 protein into single entries with the most common DNA and genes. The sample has roughly 830,000 distinct CDR3 sequences on record, roughly 60% of them singletons. The ten most abundant clones make up roughly 26% of the sample. Sequenced input: blood. The receptors were sampled from a man between 25 and 39 years old in good health.

This sequence joins TRBV9 and TRBJ2-3; weak D call: TRBD1 (6 bases). CDR1 is SGDLS, CDR2 YYNGEE, per germline. This CDR3 has 16 amino acids. The germline V and J ends were trimmed by 3 bases and 0 bases, with 14 bases remaining between them. CDR3 DNA: TGTGCCAGCAGCGGGGGGACAACGGTTAGCACAGATACGCAGTATTTT. Protein: CASSGGTTVSTDTQYF.

In this sample, this clonotype turned up once. The V and J genes are TRBV6-2 or TRBV6-3 and TRBJ2-2, with D possibly matching TRBD2 (7 bases). Germline V lookup: CDR1 MNHEY, CDR2 SVGEGT. The CDR3 has 16 amino acids. Trimming removed 7 bases from V and 3 bases from J, with 18 bases in between. Here the CDR3 DNA reads TGTGCCAGCATTCCATCACAGGGAGGGGACACCGGGGAGCTGTTTTTT. Its protein product is CASIPSQGGDTGELFF.

J is TRBJ2-3 and V is TRBV6-2 or TRBV6-3; the D gene is possibly TRBD2 (5 bases). The CDR3 is made up of 14 amino acids. Germline lookup yields CDR1 MNHEY and CDR2 SVGEGT. The V gene lost 2 bases and the J gene lost 6 bases, with 12 bases spanning the gap. The CDR3 sequence is CASSYVAGRDTQYF. The CDR3 DNA follows: TGTGCCAGCAGTTACGTCGCGGGCAGGGATACGCAGTATTTT.

The chain is built from TRBV6-5 and TRBJ1-3; D unclear. The CDR3 totals 12 residues. Germline V gene data show CDR1 as MNHEY and CDR2 as SVGAGI. CDR3: CASGPGGNTIYF. DNA for the CDR3: TGTGCATCGGGCCCGGGGGGAAACACCATATATTTT.

The CDR3: CASSDGQGWSGYTF. Written as DNA, the CDR3 is TGTGCCAGCAGCGATGGACAGGGCTGGAGTGGCTACACCTTC. The chain joins TRBV4-2 to TRBJ1-2, with 8 bases lining up with TRBD1. CDR1 is LGHNA, CDR2 YNFKEQ, per germline. The CDR3 is 14 amino acids. Unmatched junction bases numbered 9, after V lost 5 bases and J lost 7 bases.

The chain joins TRBV3-1 to TRBJ2-7, with D possibly being TRBD1 (5 bases). The J call is in doubt because the DNA end fits TRBJ2-5 better. Germline CDR1 and CDR2: LGHDT and YNNKEL (reference sequence). The CDR3 sequence is 15 residues long. The CDR3 sequence is CASSQRSQGGETQYF. The CDR3 bases are TGTGCCAGCAGCCAAAGGAGCCAGGGCGGAGAGACCCAGTACTTC.

The chain carries TRBV6-5 and TRBJ2-5, with D perhaps matching TRBD1 (6 bases). Trimming stripped 6 bases from V and 7 bases from J, with 9 bases between. CDR3 length equals 11 residues. Germline V gene lookup returns CDR1 MNHEY and CDR2 SVGAGI. The DNA for the CDR3 is TGTGCCAGCAGGATGACAGGGACCCAGTACTTC. Translated, it gives CASRMTGTQYF.

This clonotype was counted only a few times. The rearrangement links TRBV6-5 to TRBJ2-4; D gene unclear. TRBJ2-7 explains the end of the DNA better; the J call may be wrong. Germline V CDR1 and CDR2: MNHEY, SVGAGI. The CDR3 length is 13 residues. In DNA, the CDR3 is TGTGCCAGCAGGGCCCGCCTCGGAAACGAGCAGTACTTC. It specifies CASRARLGNEQYF.

The chain recombines TRBV30 with TRBJ1-2, with D unclear. Trimming removed 7 bases from V and 8 bases from J, with 20 bases in between. The V gene's germline CDR1 is GTSNPN and CDR2 SVGIG (reference sequence). This CDR3 has 13 amino acids. CDR3 residues: CAYTGRRLQGYTF. CDR3 DNA sequence: TGTGCCTATACCGGGAGGAGACTACAGGGCTACACCTTC.

J is TRBJ2-3 and V is TRBV6-5, with D perhaps TRBD1 or TRBD2 (5 bases each). The ends were cut back, 6 bases at V and 3 bases at J, with 10 bases in the middle. The germline gives CDR1 MNHEY, CDR2 SVGAGI. The CDR3 is made up of 13 amino acids. The CDR3 sequence: CASRTGLTDTQYF. CDR3 in DNA: TGTGCCAGCAGAACGGGGCTAACAGATACGCAGTATTTT.

This clonotype was counted between two and nine times. The chain couples TRBV6-6 to TRBJ2-5; D is unresolved. Per germline, CDR1 MNHNY and CDR2 SVGAGI (reference sequence). The CDR3 consists of 13 residues. V lost 5 bases, J lost 5 bases, and 12 bases lay in between. The CDR3 here is CASSTTPRETQYF. The CDR3 DNA reads TGTGCCAGCAGTACGACCCCCCGTGAGACCCAGTACTTC.

The chain couples TRBV30 to TRBJ2-5, with no clear D. The germline V gene encodes CDR1 GTSNPN and CDR2 SVGIG (reference sequence). The CDR3 length is 11 residues. The V and J ends lost 4 bases and 2 bases respectively, with 5 bases between them. The CDR3 loop reads CAWTGQETQYF. The CDR3 DNA reads TGTGCCTGGACAGGACAAGAGACCCAGTACTTC.

In nucleotides, the CDR3 is TGTGCCAGCAGCTCGGGACACTTGAACACTGAAGCTTTCTTT. As protein: CASSSGHLNTEAFF. The chain combines TRBV9 with TRBJ1-1, with D perhaps TRBD1 (6 bases). Germline CDR1 SGDLS, CDR2 YYNGEE. This CDR3 contains 14 residues. The V and J ends lost 4 bases and 0 bases respectively, with 10 bases between them.

The J gene is TRBJ2-2, the V gene TRBV10-3; 9 bases fit TRBD1. CDR3 length equals 12 residues. The V and J ends lost 10 bases and 5 bases, in that order; junction bases with no gene match: 2. Germline loops: CDR1 ENHRY, CDR2 SYGVKD. CDR3 loop: CATGTGTGELFF. The CDR3 DNA sequence: TGTGCCACCGGGACAGGGACCGGGGAGCTGTTTTTT.

The rearrangement joins TRBV5-6 to TRBJ2-3; D is uncertain. The V and J ends lost 4 bases and 8 bases respectively, with 14 bases between them. Germline V lookup: CDR1 SGHDT, CDR2 YYEEEE. CDR3 length: 13 amino acids. The chain's CDR3 is CASSLNQVVTQYF. In DNA, the CDR3 is TGTGCCAGCAGCCTGAACCAGGTAGTTACGCAGTATTTT.

V usage is TRBV4-2 and J usage is TRBJ2-1; 8 nucleotides agree with TRBD2. CDR3 size: 16 residues. In germline, CDR1 is LGHNA, CDR2 YNFKEQ. With V trimmed by 4 bases and J by 4 bases, 9 bases remained unmatched. The CDR3 spells CASSLRWSGGYNEQFF. The DNA for the CDR3 is TGTGCCAGCAGCCTGCGTTGGAGCGGGGGTTACAATGAGCAGTTCTTC.

The rearrangement joins TRBV7-2 to TRBJ1-3; D gene uncertain. This CDR3 contains 17 residues. Per the germline V gene, CDR1 is SGHTA and CDR2 is FQGNSA. The ends were cut back, 4 bases at V and 4 bases at J, with 20 bases in the middle. CDR3 residues: CASSSFQGPTPGNTIYF. The CDR3 DNA reads TGTGCCAGCAGCTCCTTCCAAGGGCCGACACCGGGAAACACCATATATTTT.

The V and J genes are TRBV6-6 and TRBJ2-1, with D maybe TRBD1 (6 bases). The V and J ends lost 8 bases and 1 base respectively, with 9 bases between them. CDR1 and CDR2 (germline): MNHNY, SVGAGI (reference sequence). This CDR3 is built from 13 residues. The CDR3 sequence: CASGDRSYNEQFF. In DNA form, the CDR3 reads TGTGCCAGCGGAGACAGGTCCTACAATGAGCAGTTCTTC.